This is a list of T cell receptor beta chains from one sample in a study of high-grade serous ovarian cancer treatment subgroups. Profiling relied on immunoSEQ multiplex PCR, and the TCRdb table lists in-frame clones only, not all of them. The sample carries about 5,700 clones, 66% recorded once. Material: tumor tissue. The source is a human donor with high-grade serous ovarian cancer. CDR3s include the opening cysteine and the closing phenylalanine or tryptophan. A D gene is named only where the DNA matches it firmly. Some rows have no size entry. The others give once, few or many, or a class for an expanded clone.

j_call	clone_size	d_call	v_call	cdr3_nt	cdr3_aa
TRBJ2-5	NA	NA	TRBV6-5	TGTGCCACAGGCGGGACCTTCCAAGAGACCCAGTACTTC	CATGGTFQETQYF
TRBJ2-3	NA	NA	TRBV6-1	TGTGCCAGTCTTCCCGGGAGCACAGATACGCAGTATTTT	CASLPGSTDTQYF
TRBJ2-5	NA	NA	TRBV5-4	TGTGCCAGCAGCTTGGGTCCGGGACACACCCAAGAGACCCAGTACTTC	CASSLGPGHTQETQYF
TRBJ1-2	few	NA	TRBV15	TGTGCCACCAGCAGAGATCCGCGGGAGTTTCATGGCTACACCTTC	CATSRDPREFHGYTF
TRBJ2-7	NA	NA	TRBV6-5	TGTGCCAGCAGTTACTCCCGGCCTGTAAATCCCGAGCAGTACTTC	CASSYSRPVNPEQYF
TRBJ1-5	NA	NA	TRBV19	TGTGCCAGTAGTATACATTCCAGGAAGGGCAATCAGCCCCAGCATTTT	CASSIHSRKGNQPQHF
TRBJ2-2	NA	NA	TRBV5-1	TGCGCCAGCAGCTCCGGGACTTTGAACACCGGGGAGCTGTTTTTT	CASSSGTLNTGELFF
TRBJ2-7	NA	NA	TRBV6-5	TGTGCCAGCAGTTACTCGTACATCTCCTACGAGCAGTACTTC	CASSYSYISYEQYF
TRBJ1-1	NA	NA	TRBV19	TGTGCCAGTAGCGAACAGGTGAACACTGAAGCTTTCTTT	CASSEQVNTEAFF
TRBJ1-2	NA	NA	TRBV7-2	TGTGCCAGCAGCTCCCCGGGTCAGGGCTGGGGTGGCTACACCTTC	CASSSPGQGWGGYTF
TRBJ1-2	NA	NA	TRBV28	TGTGCCACCAGTTCGGTTTTAGAGGCTCTTTATAACTATGGCTACACCTTC	CATSSVLEALYNYGYTF
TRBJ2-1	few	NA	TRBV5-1	TGCGCCAGCAGCTCCTCCCATGAGGGTCACAATGAGCAGTTCTTC	CASSSSHEGHNEQFF
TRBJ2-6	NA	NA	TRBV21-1	TGTGCCAGCAGCATATCTCAACGGGGCTCTGGGGCCAACGTCCTGACTTTC	CASSISQRGSGANVLTF
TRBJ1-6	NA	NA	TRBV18	TGTGCCAGCTCATTTACAGGGATGAGGAATTCACCCCTCCACTTT	CASSFTGMRNSPLHF
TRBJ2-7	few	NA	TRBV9	TGTGCCAGCAGCGGAAGCCCCACAGGGCACGAGCAGTACTTC	CASSGSPTGHEQYF
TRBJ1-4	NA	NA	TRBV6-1	TGTGCCAGCAGTGAATGGAGGGCGGCTAATGAAAAACTGTTTTTT	CASSEWRAANEKLFF
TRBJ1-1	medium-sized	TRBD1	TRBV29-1	TGCAGCGTTGGAATGCAGGGGGGGAACACTGAAGCTTTCTTT	CSVGMQGGNTEAFF
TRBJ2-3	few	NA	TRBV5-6	TGTGCCAGCAGCTTGGGAGACACAGATACGCAGTATTTT	CASSLGDTDTQYF
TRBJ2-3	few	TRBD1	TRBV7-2	TGTGCCAGCAGCTCCCGCCCCGGGACAGGGACAGATACGCAGTATTTT	CASSSRPGTGTDTQYF
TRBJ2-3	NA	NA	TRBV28	TGTGCCAGCAGCCACCAATCCTCTGGGCGTCGAGGGGGCACAGATACGCAGTATTTT	CASSHQSSGRRGGTDTQYF
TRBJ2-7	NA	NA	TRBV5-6	TGTGCCAGCAGCTTGAGTGACGCCTCCTACGAGCAGTACTTC	CASSLSDASYEQYF
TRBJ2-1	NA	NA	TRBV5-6	TGTGCCAGCAGCCTAAGAACAGGGTCCACCTACAATGAGCAGTTCTTC	CASSLRTGSTYNEQFF
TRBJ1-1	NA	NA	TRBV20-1	TGCAGGGGGAGGAGCACTGAAGCTTTCTTT	CRGRSTEAFF
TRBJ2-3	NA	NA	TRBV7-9	TGTGCCAGCAGCTTTGATTCAGATACGCAGTATTTT	CASSFDSDTQYF
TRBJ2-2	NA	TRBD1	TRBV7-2	TGTGCCAGCTCCCCCGGGACAGGGGGTATGGGCGGGGAGCTGTTTTTT	CASSPGTGGMGGELFF
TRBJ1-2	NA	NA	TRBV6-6	TGTGCCAGCAGCCCGGACGGTTATGGCTACACCTTC	CASSPDGYGYTF
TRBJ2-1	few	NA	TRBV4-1	TGCGCCAGCAGCCAAGATAGGACGGTTAGGAGCTCCTACAATGAGCAGTTCTTC	CASSQDRTVRSSYNEQFF
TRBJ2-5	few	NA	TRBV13	TGTGCCAGCAGCTTAGGCTCCTCCTCCTCTACCCAGTACTTC	CASSLGSSSSTQYF
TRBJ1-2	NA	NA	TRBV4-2	TGTGCCAGCAGCCAAGAAGCATACGGCTACACCTTC	CASSQEAYGYTF
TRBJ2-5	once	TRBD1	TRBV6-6	TGTGCCAGCAGTTACCCCGGGACAGGGGGCTCCTGGGGCTACTTC	CASSYPGTGGSWGYF
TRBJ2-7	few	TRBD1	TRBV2	TGTGCCAGCAGTCAGGGGGATGACCCCCTCGAGCAGTACTTC	CASSQGDDPLEQYF
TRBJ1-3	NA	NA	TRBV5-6	TGTGCCAGCAGCTTCGATGCGGGGGTGAGAAACACCATATATTTT	CASSFDAGVRNTIYF